The T cell receptor (beta chain) under discussion was sequenced for a study of blood T cell repertoires in COVID-19. This table comes from immunoSEQ multiplex PCR, and its TCRdb copy is limited to in-frame clones, with some not included. The sample yields about 180,000 clones, about 91% seen once. Trimming took off 6 bases at V and 0 bases at J, with 13 bases between the two ends. Germline V gene lookup returns CDR1 LNHDA and CDR2 SQIVND (reference sequence). The CDR3 has 15 amino acids. The receptor was derived from a woman aged 25 to 39 with acute or convalescent COVID-19. The V gene is TRBV19, the J gene TRBJ2-3, with no clear D. The sample consisted of peripheral blood. The CDR3 nucleotides are TGTGCCAGTAGCCCCGGCGGTCCAAGCACAGATACGCAGTATTTT. As protein: CASSPGGPSTDTQYF.